This T cell receptor (beta chain) was profiled in a study of CD8 T cells in ankylosing spondylitis. Overall study findings and caveats: Among TCR beta sequences, a motif of under ten highly homologous variants appeared characteristic of ankylosing spondylitis blood. Disease-linked clones reportedly showed significant enrichment in matched ankylosing spondylitis synovial fluid.

Quantitative 5'-RACE with molecular barcodes generated TCR beta libraries. TCRdb independently ran MiXCR on the 5' RACE reads; one entry per CDR3 protein. The table has about 220,000 distinct CDR3 sequences, 6% to 8.5% seen once. The sample holds many counts of this clonotype. Its antigen is still unknown. The CDR3 runs to 15 residues. The V end lost 0 bases, the J end lost 0 bases, and 6 bases lay between the germline ends. CDR1 SGHTA and CDR2 FQGNSA come from the germline V gene. Specimen: blood, either unsorted or a sorted T cell fraction (not recorded which). The TCR sequence derives from a male donor with ankylosing spondylitis. J is TRBJ1-5 and V is TRBV7-2; D is unresolved. The CDR3 region is CASSLALYSNQPQHF. DNA for the CDR3: TGTGCCAGCAGCTTAGCTCTTTATAGCAATCAGCCCCAGCATTTT.